These T cell receptor beta chains were read from a single sample in a study of blood T cell repertoires in COVID-19. Generated by immunoSEQ multiplex PCR, the TCRdb table keeps only in-frame clones and is missing some. The data hold 150,000 or so clones, with approximately 81% observed a single time. Specimen: peripheral blood. The source of these receptors is a young man with active or convalescent COVID-19. Each CDR3 is given with its conserved first and last residue. Fields, in order: V gene, D gene, J gene, CDR3 DNA, CDR3 protein. A D gene is named only where the DNA matches it firmly.

>TRBV5-4|TRBD1|TRBJ1-5
TGTGCCAGCAGCTTACAGGGGGCACCTAGCAATCAGCCCCAGCATTTT
CASSLQGAPSNQPQHF
>TRBV2|TRBD2|TRBJ2-7
TGTGCCAGCCGCCTAGCGGGAGCCGAGCAGTACTTC
CASRLAGAEQYF
>TRBV7-2|NA|TRBJ1-4
TGTGCCAGCAGCTTAGGTGCCTCCGGAGGAGAAAAACTGTTTTTT
CASSLGASGGEKLFF
>TRBV18|TRBD1|TRBJ1-1
TGTGCCAGCTCACCAAGGGGGACAGGGGACACTGAAGCTTTCTTT
CASSPRGTGDTEAFF
>TRBV7-8|TRBD1|TRBJ1-6
TGTGCCAGCGGGACAGGGGCTTCACCCCTCCACTTT
CASGTGASPLHF
>TRBV7-9|TRBD2|TRBJ2-1
TGTGCCAGCAGCTTACGGGATCTAGCGGGTACCAATGAGCAGTTCTTC
CASSLRDLAGTNEQFF
>TRBV27|TRBD1|TRBJ1-5
TGTGCCAGCAGTGACTCGGACAGGGGAGGCAATCAGCCCCAGCATTTT
CASSDSDRGGNQPQHF
>TRBV29-1|TRBD2|TRBJ2-2
TGCAGCGTTGAAGAGGCGGGGGGTTCGGACACCGGGGAGCTGTTTTTT
CSVEEAGGSDTGELFF
>TRBV6-5|NA|TRBJ2-1
TGTGCCAGCAGACGACTCGAGGGTGGCAATGAGCAGTTCTTC
CASRRLEGGNEQFF
>TRBV19|TRBD1|TRBJ2-7
TGTGCCAGTAGTGTCGGACAGGCTACCTACGAGCAGTACTTC
CASSVGQATYEQYF